The entry below describes one T cell receptor (beta chain). What it binds is unknown. This sample is part of a study of cytomegalovirus exposure and HLA in healthy donors. Looking at the study overall: Around 81% of 300 to 450 genotyped donors fell in the Caucasian-associated ancestry cluster. Study-wide results and caveats: For presence/absence analyses, sequencing depth was assumed to be roughly uniform across donors. The classifier, whose performance was assessed in both the original and validation cohorts, reportedly diagnosed cytomegalovirus status with high specificity and sensitivity.

Healthy bone marrow donors made up the cohort. The CDR3 loop spans 16 amino acids. Germline V gives CDR1 LGHNA, CDR2 YSLEER. The trim removed 1 base at V and 1 base at J, leaving 5 bases unmatched. Both 60 Vbeta primers and 13 Jbeta primers went into the PCR. Produced via immunoSEQ multiplex PCR; TCRdb's table is partial and in-frame only. The table has approximately 130,000 clones, roughly 80% seen once; the top ten hold 4%. This clonotype was sampled from a woman aged 40 to 50 in good health and CMV-seronegative. J is TRBJ1-1 and V is TRBV4-3, with 8 bases fitting TRBD1. Material for sequencing was PBMCs. This chain's CDR3 is CASSQARQGPNTEAFF. The CDR3, as DNA: TGCGCCAGCAGCCAAGCCCGACAGGGGCCGAACACTGAAGCTTTCTTT.